The clone carrying this T cell receptor (beta chain) has ten or more counts. Antigen unknown. The time point: persistent/refractory GD, antithyroid drugs over 5 years with positive TRAb. TCR sequences were obtained from RNA taken from PBMCs. Nine-milliliter peripheral blood samples went into EDTA tubes. CDR3 length: 14 amino acids. Trimming removed 6 bases from V and 0 bases from J, with 11 bases in between. The data originate from a study of regulatory T cells in long-lasting Graves disease. Study overall: The study counted Graves' disease as persistent given over 5 years of antithyroid drugs and positive TSH receptor antibodies.

General study findings and limits: Newly diagnosed disease favored TRBV20-1 and TRBJ2-1 over persistent disease. A reduction in accuracy may have resulted from the small sample size.

For TCR beta, libraries came from iRepertoire HTBI primers and Arm-PCR of CDR3 regions. TCRdb reprocessed the multiplex PCR reads with MiXCR, giving one entry per CDR3 protein. This table holds 300,000 to 500,000 distinct CDR3 sequences, less than 25% found once. Sequences were derived from peripheral blood mononuclear cells (PBMCs), sampled when the disease was refractory, from a patient treated with antithyroid drugs. This clonotype was sampled from a female donor with Graves disease. The chain is built from TRBV12-3 or TRBV12-4 and TRBJ2-5, with D perhaps TRBD1 (5 bases). CDR3 region: CASSQTVYQETQYF. Here the CDR3 DNA reads TGTGCCAGCAGCCAGACAGTGTACCAAGAGACCCAGTACTTC.